This T cell receptor (beta chain) was captured in a study of blood T cell repertoires in COVID-19. Cohort 3 recovered donors had two negative PCRs, clearance, or symptom resolution. Here immunoSEQ multiplex PCR was the method, and the copy in TCRdb shows in-frame clones only, minus some. The sample lists about 400,000 clones, roughly 91% occurring once. This TCR came from a woman in her twenties or thirties who had recovered from COVID-19. The sequencing input was PBMCs or T cells enriched from blood (not recorded which).

CDR3 sequence reads: CASRPGNTEAFF. The DNA of the CDR3 is TGTGCCAGCAGGCCAGGGAACACTGAAGCTTTCTTT. The chain carries TRBV4-2 and TRBJ1-1, with D unclear. The ends were cut back, 6 bases at V and 1 base at J, with 6 bases in the middle. The CDR3 length is 12 residues. The germline V gene encodes CDR1 LGHNA and CDR2 YNFKEQ.